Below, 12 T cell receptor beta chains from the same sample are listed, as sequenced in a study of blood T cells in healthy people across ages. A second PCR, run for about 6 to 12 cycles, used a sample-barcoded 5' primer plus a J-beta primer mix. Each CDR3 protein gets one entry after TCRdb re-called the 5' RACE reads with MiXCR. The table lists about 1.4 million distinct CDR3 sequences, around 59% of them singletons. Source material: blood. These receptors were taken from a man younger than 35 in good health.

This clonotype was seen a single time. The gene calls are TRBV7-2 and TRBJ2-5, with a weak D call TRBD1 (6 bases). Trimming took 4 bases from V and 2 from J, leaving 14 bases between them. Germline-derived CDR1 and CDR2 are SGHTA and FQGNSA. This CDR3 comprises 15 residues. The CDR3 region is CASSSLRGQQETQYF. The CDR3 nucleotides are TGTGCCAGCAGCTCCCTCAGGGGCCAGCAAGAGACCCAGTACTTC.

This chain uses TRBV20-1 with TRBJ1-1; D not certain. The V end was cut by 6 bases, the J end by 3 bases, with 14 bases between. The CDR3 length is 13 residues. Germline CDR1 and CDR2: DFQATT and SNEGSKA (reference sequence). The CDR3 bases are TGCAGTGCACCGGGTGATTCGGACACTGAAGCTTTCTTT. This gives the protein CSAPGDSDTEAFF.

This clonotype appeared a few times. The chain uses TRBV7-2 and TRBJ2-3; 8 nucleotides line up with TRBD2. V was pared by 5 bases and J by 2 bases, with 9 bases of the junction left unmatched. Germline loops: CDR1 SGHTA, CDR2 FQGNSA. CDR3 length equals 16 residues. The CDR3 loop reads CASSEAIAGSTDTQYF. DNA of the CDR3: TGTGCCAGCAGCGAAGCCATAGCGGGATCCACAGATACGCAGTATTTT.

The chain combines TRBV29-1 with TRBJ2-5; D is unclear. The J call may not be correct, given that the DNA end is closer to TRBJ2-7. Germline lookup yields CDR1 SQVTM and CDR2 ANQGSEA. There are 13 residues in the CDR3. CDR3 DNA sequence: TGCAGCGTTAGTGGGGTTGATGAGTACGAGCAGTACTTC. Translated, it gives CSVSGVDEYEQYF.

CDR3 DNA: TGTGCCAGCAGTTACCCGGGGGAGGAGCAGTACTTC. Encoded protein: CASSYPGEEQYF. The genes are TRBV6-2 or TRBV6-3 and TRBJ2-5, with D perhaps TRBD2 (6 bases). CDR3 length equals 12 residues. V lost 2 bases and J lost 11, with 12 bases in between. CDR1 is MNHEY and CDR2 is SVGEGT in the germline V gene.

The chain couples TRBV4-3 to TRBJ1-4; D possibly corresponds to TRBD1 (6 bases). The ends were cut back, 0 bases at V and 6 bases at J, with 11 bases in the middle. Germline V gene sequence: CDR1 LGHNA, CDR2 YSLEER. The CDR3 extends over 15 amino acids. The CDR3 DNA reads TGCGCCAGCAGCCAAGATGGACAGATTTATGAAAAACTGTTTTTT. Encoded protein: CASSQDGQIYEKLFF.

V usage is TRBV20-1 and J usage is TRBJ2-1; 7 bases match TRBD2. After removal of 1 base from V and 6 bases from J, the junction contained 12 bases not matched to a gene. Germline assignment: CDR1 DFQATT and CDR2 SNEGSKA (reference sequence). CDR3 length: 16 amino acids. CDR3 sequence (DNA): TGCAGTGCTAGAGGTTCCGGACTAGGTGTCGGCAATGAGCAGTTCTTC. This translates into CSARGSGLGVGNEQFF.

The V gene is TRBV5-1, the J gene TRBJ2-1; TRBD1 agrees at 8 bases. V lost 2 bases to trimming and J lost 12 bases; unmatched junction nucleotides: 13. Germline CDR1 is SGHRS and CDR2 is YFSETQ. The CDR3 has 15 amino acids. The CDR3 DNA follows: TGCGCCAGCAGCTTAGACGGGACAGGAATTGGTGGGCAGTTCTTC. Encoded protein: CASSLDGTGIGGQFF.

The DNA of the CDR3 is TGTGCCAGCAGCCAAGATTCAGTTGGTCGGTCGGAGACCCAGTACTTC. Translation gives CASSQDSVGRSETQYF. V is TRBV4-2 and J is TRBJ2-5, with no clear D. Per the germline V gene, CDR1 is LGHNA and CDR2 is YNFKEQ. V lost 0 bases and J lost 5, with 16 bases in between. This CDR3 comprises 16 residues.

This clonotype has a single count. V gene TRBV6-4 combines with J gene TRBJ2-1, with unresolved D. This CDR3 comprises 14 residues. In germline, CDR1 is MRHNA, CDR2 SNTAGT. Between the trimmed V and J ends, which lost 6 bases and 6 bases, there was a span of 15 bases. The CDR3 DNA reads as TGTGCCAGCAGCAACGAACTACCCTCCAATGAGCAGTTCTTC. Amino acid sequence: CASSNELPSNEQFF.

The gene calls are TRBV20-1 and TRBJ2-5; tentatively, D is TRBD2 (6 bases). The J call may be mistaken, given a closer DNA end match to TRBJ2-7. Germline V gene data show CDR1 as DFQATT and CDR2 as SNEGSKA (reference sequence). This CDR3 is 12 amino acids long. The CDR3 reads CSARQGLGEQYF. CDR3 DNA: TGCAGTGCTAGACAGGGACTGGGCGAGCAGTACTTC.

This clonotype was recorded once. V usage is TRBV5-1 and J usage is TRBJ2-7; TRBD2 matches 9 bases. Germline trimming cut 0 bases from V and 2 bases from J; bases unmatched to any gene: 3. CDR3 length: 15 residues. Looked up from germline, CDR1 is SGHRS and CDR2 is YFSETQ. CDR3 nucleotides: TGCGCCAGCAGCTTGGCCGGGACTAGCCCCTACGAGCAGTACTTC. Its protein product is CASSLAGTSPYEQYF.